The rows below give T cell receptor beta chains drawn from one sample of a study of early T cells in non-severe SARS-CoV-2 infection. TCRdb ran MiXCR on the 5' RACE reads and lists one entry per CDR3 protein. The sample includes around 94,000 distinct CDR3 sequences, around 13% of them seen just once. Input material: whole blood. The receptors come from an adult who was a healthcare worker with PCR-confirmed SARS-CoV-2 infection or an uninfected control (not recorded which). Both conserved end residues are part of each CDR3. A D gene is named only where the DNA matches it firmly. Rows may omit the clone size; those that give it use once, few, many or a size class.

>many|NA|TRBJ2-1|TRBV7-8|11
TGTGCCAGCAGCTACCACAATGAGCAGTTCTTC
CASSYHNEQFF
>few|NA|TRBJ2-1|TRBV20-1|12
TGCAGTGCGGCCCCTCTTAGCGATGAGCAGTTCTTC
CSAAPLSDEQFF
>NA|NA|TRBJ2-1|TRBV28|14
TGTGCCAGCAGCCACGGTTCGTGGGACAATGAGCAGTTCTTC
CASSHGSWDNEQFF
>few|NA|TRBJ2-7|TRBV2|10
TGTGCCAGCAGTTATGGGTGGCAAGTCTTC
CASSYGWQVF
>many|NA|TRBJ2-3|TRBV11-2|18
TGTGCCAGCAGCTTAGTCGTCTGGAGGGCCGTGAGGGCAGATACGCAGTATTTT
CASSLVVWRAVRADTQYF
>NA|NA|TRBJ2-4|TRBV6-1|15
TGTGCCAGCAGGGGACCTGACGTAGCCAAAAACATTCAGTACTTC
CASRGPDVAKNIQYF
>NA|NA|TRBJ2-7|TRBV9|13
TGTGCCAGCAGCACCGGGGGCTCCTACGAGCAGTACTTC
CASSTGGSYEQYF
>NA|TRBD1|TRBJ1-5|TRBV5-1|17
TGCGCCAGCAGCCAGGACCCGACAGGGCAGGGCAATCAGCCCCAGCATTTT
CASSQDPTGQGNQPQHF
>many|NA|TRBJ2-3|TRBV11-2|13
TGTGCCAGCAGCTTAATGACTACAGATACGCAGTATTTT
CASSLMTTDTQYF
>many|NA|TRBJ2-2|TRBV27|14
TGTGCCAGCAAATCCATCCAGGGGTCCGGGGAGCTGTTTTTT
CASKSIQGSGELFF
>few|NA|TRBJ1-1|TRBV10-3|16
TGTGCCATCAGTCCTACCCTACAGGGACTGAACACTGAAGCTTTCTTT
CAISPTLQGLNTEAFF
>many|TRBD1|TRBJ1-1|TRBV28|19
TGTGCCAGCAGTTTCCCCGGGACAGGGGCCACCCCGATGAACACTGAAGCTTTCTTT
CASSFPGTGATPMNTEAFF
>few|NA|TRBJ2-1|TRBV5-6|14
TGTGCCAGCAGCTTGGCGAGGCAGACCGGTGAGCAGTTCTTC
CASSLARQTGEQFF
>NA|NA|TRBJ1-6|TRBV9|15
TGTGCCAGCAGCGTATCAAGCTCCTATAATTCACCCCTCCACTTT
CASSVSSSYNSPLHF
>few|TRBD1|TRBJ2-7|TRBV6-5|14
TGTGCCAGCAGTATCCAGGGGGAAGGCTACGAGCAGTACTTC
CASSIQGEGYEQYF
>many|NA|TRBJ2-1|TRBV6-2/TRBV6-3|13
TGTGCCAGCAGTTACCCCTACGGGAGTGAGCAGTTCTTC
CASSYPYGSEQFF
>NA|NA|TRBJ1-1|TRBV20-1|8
TGCAGTGCTGATGACGCTTTCTTT
CSADDAFF
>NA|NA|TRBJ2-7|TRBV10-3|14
TGTGCCATCAGTGAGACCCTGAGATCCTACGAGCAGTACTTC
CAISETLRSYEQYF
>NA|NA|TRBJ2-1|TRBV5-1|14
TGCGCCAGCAGCTTGGCCCCCGGCGGGAATGAGCAGTTCTTC
CASSLAPGGNEQFF
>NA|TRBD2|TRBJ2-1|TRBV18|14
TGTGCCAGCTCACCGACTAGCGTTTTGAATGAGCAGTTCTTC
CASSPTSVLNEQFF
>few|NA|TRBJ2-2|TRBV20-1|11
TGCAGTGCTTTTCTATGCCGGGAGCTGTTTTTT
CSAFLCRELFF
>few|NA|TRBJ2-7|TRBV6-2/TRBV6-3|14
TGTGCCAGCAGTTCCCCTCGTACAGGAATGGTGCAGTACTTC
CASSSPRTGMVQYF